This TCR beta chain stems from a study of OX40 agonist ivuxolimab in advanced cancers. To note about this clone: What it binds is unknown.

Notes on the study in general: Expanded clones belonging to CD8+ T cells outnumbered, on average, those of CD4+.

The CDR3 totals 15 residues. CDR1 and CDR2 from the germline V gene are SGHRS and YFSETQ. Trimming took 4 bases from V and 5 from J; bases not matched to a gene: 8. Sequencing was performed with immunoSEQ multiplex PCR; in TCRdb, only in-frame clones are kept and a portion is missing. The table lists under 50,000 clones, around 80% of them singletons. This chain joins TRBV5-1 and TRBJ2-1, with 8 bases lining up with TRBD2. The sequencing used CD4+ or CD8+ T cells sorted from blood, collected in a trial of the OX40 agonist ivuxolimab. The receptor was derived from an adult with an advanced solid tumor such as melanoma, head and neck, liver or kidney cancer. CDR3 bases: TGCGCCAGCAGCCTCGGGACTAGTACCCACAATGAGCAGTTCTTC. Translating it yields CASSLGTSTHNEQFF.